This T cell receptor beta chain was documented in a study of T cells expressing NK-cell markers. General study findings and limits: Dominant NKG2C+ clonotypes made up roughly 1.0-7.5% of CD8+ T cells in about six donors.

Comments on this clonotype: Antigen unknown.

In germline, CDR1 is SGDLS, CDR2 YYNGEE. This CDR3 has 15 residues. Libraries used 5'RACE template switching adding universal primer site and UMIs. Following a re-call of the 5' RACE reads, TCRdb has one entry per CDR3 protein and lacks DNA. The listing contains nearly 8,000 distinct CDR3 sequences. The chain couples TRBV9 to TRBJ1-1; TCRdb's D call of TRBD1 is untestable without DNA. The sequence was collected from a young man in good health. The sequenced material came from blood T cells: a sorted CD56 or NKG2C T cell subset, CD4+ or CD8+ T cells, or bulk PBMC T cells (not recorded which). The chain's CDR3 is CASSVVSGQNTEAFF. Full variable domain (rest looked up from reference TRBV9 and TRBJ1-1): DSGVTQTPKHLITATGQRVTLRCSPRSGDLSVYWYQQSLDQGLQFLIQYYNGEERAKGNILERFSAQQFPDLHSELNLSSLELGDSALYFCASSVVSGQNTEAFFGQGTRLTVV.